This T cell receptor beta chain was documented in a study of cytomegalovirus exposure and HLA in healthy donors. The CDR3 runs to 16 residues. V was cut by 3 bases and J by 4 bases, with 18 bases left in between. CDR1 SGDLS and CDR2 YYNGEE come from the germline V gene. PCR used 60 Vbeta primers and 13 Jbeta primers. Assay used: immunoSEQ multiplex PCR; TCRdb lists only in-frame clones, some missing. The table shows around 170,000 clones, with roughly 83% occurring only once. The chain combines TRBV9 with TRBJ2-3; possibly TRBD2 for D (6 bases). This clonotype originated in a boy between 2 and 10 years old in good health and CMV-seronegative. The specimen was PBMCs. The CDR3 nucleotides are TGTGCCAGCAGCGCAAGGCATGGACTATACGCAGATACGCAGTATTTT. This gives the protein CASSARHGLYADTQYF.